These T cell receptor beta chains were read from a single sample in a study of control samples from healthy donors and cancer patients. TCRdb's copy holds only in-frame clones and misses some; the assay was immunoSEQ multiplex PCR. This sample has 150,000 to 200,000 clones; almost 90% occur once, and the top ten carry 1.7%. Sequenced sample: blood. The receptors derive from a man aged 18-30 years in good health. The CDR3 runs from the conserved cysteine through the conserved F or W. Each record gives: D gene, clone size, J gene, V gene, CDR3 protein, CDR3 DNA. The D gene is left open where the match is weak. Only part of the rows carry a size: once, few, many, or a class if the clone is expanded.

- - TRBJ2-7 TRBV6-1 CASSEARGYIYEQYF TGTGCCAGCAGTGAAGCAAGGGGGTATATCTACGAGCAGTACTTC
TRBD1 - TRBJ1-5 TRBV7-9 CASSSEGDRGQPQHF TGTGCCAGCAGCTCCGAAGGGGACAGAGGGCAGCCCCAGCATTTT
- - TRBJ1-5 TRBV30 CAWSVSTAGPQHF TGTGCCTGGAGCGTAAGCACGGCGGGGCCCCAGCATTTT
- - TRBJ1-1 TRBV7-9 CASSLQGPGTEAFF TGTGCCAGCAGCTTACAGGGGCCGGGGACTGAAGCTTTCTTT
TRBD1 - TRBJ2-7 TRBV7-2 CASSPTGGYEQYF TGTGCCAGCAGCCCTACAGGGGGCTACGAGCAGTACTTC
TRBD2 - TRBJ2-1 TRBV3-1/TRBV3-2 CASSQYSSGPQTHEQFF TGTGCCAGCAGCCAATATTCTAGCGGGCCCCAGACCCATGAGCAGTTCTTC
TRBD1 - TRBJ1-1 TRBV18 CASSPDRGDTEAFF TGTGCCAGCTCACCAGACAGGGGTGACACTGAAGCTTTCTTT
TRBD2 once TRBJ2-3 TRBV3-1/TRBV3-2 CASSQDTSGGTDTQYF TGTGCCAGCAGCCAAGATACCAGCGGGGGCACAGATACGCAGTATTTT
TRBD1 once TRBJ2-1 TRBV7-8 CASSLQGVTYNEQFF TGTGCCAGCAGCTTACAGGGGGTCACCTACAATGAGCAGTTCTTC
- - TRBJ1-3 TRBV7-2 CAHRAGNTIYF TGTGCGCACAGGGCTGGAAACACCATATATTTT
- few TRBJ2-2 TRBV30 CAWSRDSNTGELFF TGTGCCTGGAGTCGCGACAGTAACACCGGGGAGCTGTTTTTT
- - TRBJ1-1 TRBV7-9 CASREPLSAGPEAFF TGTGCCAGCAGGGAGCCACTTTCGGCAGGGCCTGAAGCTTTCTTT
- few TRBJ2-1 TRBV4-1 CASSQVLDNEQFF TGCGCCAGCAGCCAAGTACTAGACAATGAGCAGTTCTTC
- - TRBJ2-1 TRBV11-1 CASSPNRDPPNEQFF TGTGCCAGCAGCCCCAACAGGGACCCCCCCAATGAGCAGTTCTTC
TRBD1 once TRBJ1-5 TRBV7-2 CASSWTSGTGNQPQHF TGTGCCAGCAGCTGGACCTCCGGGACAGGGAATCAGCCCCAGCATTTT
- - TRBJ1-1 TRBV9 CASSAEGRDTEAFF TGTGCCAGCAGCGCCGAGGGGCGCGACACTGAAGCTTTCTTT
TRBD1 - TRBJ2-3 TRBV5-1 CASSTETGLGDTQYF TGCGCCAGCAGCACGGAGACAGGGCTGGGAGATACGCAGTATTTT
- few TRBJ2-1 TRBV5-1 CASSLTVGSYNEQFF TGCGCCAGCAGCTTGACAGTAGGGTCTTACAATGAGCAGTTCTTC
- - TRBJ2-2 TRBV9 CASSVVVNTGELFF TGTGCCAGCAGCGTAGTAGTAAACACCGGGGAGCTGTTTTTT
TRBD2 - TRBJ2-5 TRBV15 CATSRDLGTRETQYF TGTGCCACCAGCAGAGATCTAGGGACTAGGGAGACCCAGTACTTC
- - TRBJ2-3 TRBV4-2 CASSQGGVTDTQYF TGTGCCAGCAGCCAAGGTGGGGTCACAGATACGCAGTATTTT
- - TRBJ2-3 TRBV4-3 CASSHTGTNTQYF TGCGCCAGCAGTCATACAGGGACCAATACGCAGTATTTT
TRBD1 - TRBJ2-5 TRBV19 CASSSNRGRETQYF TGTGCCAGTAGTTCCAACAGGGGGCGAGAGACCCAGTACTTC
TRBD1 - TRBJ1-1 TRBV2 CASGLEGQGPEGAFF TGTGCCAGCGGATTGGAGGGACAGGGCCCGGAGGGAGCTTTCTTT
- - TRBJ2-2 TRBV7-3 CASSLGGNTGELFF TGTGCCAGCAGCTTGGGGGGAAACACCGGGGAGCTGTTTTTT
- - TRBJ1-5 TRBV19 CASSPLGRGHQPQHF TGTGCCAGTAGTCCCCTGGGAAGGGGCCATCAGCCCCAGCATTTT
TRBD1 - TRBJ2-1 TRBV18 CASSPLQGDTVNEQFF TGTGCCAGCTCACCACTTCAGGGGGATACAGTCAATGAGCAGTTCTTC
- few TRBJ1-2 TRBV13 CASSFGQLYYGYTF TGTGCCAGCAGCTTCGGACAGCTCTACTATGGCTACACCTTC
- - TRBJ2-5 TRBV7-7 CASSGIGGGQETQYF TGTGCTAGCAGCGGCATAGGAGGGGGGCAAGAGACCCAGTACTTC